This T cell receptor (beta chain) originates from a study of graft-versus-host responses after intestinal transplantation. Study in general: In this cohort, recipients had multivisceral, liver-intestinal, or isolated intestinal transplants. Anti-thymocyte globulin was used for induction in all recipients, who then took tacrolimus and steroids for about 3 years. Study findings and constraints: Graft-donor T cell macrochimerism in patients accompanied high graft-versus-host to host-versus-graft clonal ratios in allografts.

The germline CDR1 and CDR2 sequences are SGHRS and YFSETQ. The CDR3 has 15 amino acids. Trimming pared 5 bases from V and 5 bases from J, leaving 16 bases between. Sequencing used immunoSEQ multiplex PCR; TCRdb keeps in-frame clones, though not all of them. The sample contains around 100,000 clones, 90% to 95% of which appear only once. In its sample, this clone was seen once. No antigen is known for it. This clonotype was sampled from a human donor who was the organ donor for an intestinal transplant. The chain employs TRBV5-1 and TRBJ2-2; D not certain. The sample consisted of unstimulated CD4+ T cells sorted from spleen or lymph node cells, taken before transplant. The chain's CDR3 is CASRITATATGELFF. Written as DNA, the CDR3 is TGCGCCAGCAGAATAACAGCAACGGCGACCGGGGAGCTGTTTTTT.